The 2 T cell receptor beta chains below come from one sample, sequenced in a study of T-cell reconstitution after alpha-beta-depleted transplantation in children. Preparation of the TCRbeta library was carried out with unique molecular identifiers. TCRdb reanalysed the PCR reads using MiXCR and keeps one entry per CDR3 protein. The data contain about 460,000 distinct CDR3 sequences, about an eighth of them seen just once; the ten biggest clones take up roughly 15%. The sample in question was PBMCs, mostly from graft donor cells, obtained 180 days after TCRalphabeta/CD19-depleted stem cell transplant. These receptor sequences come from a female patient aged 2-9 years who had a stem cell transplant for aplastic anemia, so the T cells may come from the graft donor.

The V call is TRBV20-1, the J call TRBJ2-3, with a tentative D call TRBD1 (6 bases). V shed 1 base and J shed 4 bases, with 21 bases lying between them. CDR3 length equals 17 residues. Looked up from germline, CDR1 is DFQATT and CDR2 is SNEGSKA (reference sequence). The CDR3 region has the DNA TGCAGTGCTAGAGGCATCGTAGGGGGAAAGAGCGCAGATACGCAGTATTTT. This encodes CSARGIVGGKSADTQYF.

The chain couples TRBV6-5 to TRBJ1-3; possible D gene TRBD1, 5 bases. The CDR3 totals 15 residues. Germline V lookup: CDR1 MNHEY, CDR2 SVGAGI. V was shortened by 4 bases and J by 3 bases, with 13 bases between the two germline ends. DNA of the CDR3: TGTGCCAGCAGTTTAGATCGACAGTTTGGAAACACCATATATTTT. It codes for CASSLDRQFGNTIYF.